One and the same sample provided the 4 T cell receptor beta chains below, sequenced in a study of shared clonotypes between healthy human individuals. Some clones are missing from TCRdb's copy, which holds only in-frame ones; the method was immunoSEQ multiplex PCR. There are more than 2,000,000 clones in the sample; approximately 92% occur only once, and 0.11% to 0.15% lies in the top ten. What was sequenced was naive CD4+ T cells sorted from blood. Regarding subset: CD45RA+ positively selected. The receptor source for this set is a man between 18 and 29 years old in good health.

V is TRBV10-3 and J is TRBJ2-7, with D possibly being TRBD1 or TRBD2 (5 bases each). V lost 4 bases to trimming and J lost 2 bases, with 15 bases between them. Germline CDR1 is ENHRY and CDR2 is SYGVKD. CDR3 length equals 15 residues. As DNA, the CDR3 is TGTGCCATCAGTGCAATGGGGACGGCCACCTACGAGCAGTACTTC. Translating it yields CAISAMGTATYEQYF.

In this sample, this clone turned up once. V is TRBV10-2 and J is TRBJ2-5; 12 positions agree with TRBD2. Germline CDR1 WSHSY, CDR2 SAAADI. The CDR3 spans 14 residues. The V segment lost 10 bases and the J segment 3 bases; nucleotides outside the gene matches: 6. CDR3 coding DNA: TGCGCCACCTCCCTAGCGGGGGGGAAAGAGACCCAGTACTTC. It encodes CATSLAGGKETQYF.

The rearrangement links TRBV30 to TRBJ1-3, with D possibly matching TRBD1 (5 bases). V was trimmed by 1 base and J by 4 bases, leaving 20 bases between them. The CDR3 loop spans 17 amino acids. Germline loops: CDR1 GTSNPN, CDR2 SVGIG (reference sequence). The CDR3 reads CAWSEGLQVVGGNTIYF. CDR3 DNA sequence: TGTGCCTGGAGTGAAGGACTACAGGTAGTGGGCGGAAACACCATATATTTT.

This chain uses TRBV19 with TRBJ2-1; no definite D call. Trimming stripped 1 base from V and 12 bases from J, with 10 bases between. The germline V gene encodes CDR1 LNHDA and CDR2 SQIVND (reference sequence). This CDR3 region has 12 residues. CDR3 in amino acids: CASSIASWGQFF. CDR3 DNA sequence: TGTGCCAGTAGTATAGCCTCATGGGGGCAGTTCTTC.